The table lists the clone carrying this TCR beta chain with a count of one. This sample was taken from a study of T cell responses to AZD1222 COVID-19 vaccine. Measured with immunoSEQ multiplex PCR; TCRdb has only the in-frame clones, and not every one. The sample records tens of thousands of clones, under 95% being singletons. V was clipped by 6 bases and J by 6 bases; unmatched bases: 13. CDR1 and CDR2 from the germline V gene are SEHNR and FQNEAQ (reference sequence). The CDR3 contains 15 residues. The rearrangement joins TRBV7-9 to TRBJ2-7, with TRBD2 matching over 8 bases. This TCR was recovered from an adult in good health. The material sequenced was peripheral blood, taken on day 0 of AZD1222 vaccination. CDR3 residues: CASSLSGGIVSEQYF. In DNA form, the CDR3 reads TGTGCCAGCAGTTTAAGCGGGGGAATCGTCTCCGAGCAGTACTTC.